Below are 16 T cell receptor beta chains sequenced from a single sample in a study of blood T cell repertoires in COVID-19. Sequencing was performed with immunoSEQ multiplex PCR; in TCRdb, only in-frame clones are kept and a portion is missing. The top ten hold about 4.1% of the sample, which has 130,000 to 150,000 clones, around nine tenths seen once. Sequencing input: peripheral blood. The receptor source for this set is a woman aged 40 to 49 with acute or convalescent COVID-19.

About this clone: At one end, the junction sequence differs from germline, possibly due to a read error. V usage is TRBV30 and J usage is TRBJ1-5; 7 bases match TRBD1. This CDR3 comprises 16 residues. Germline loops: CDR1 GTSNPN, CDR2 SVGIG (reference sequence). The CDR3 DNA is TGTGCCTGCAGTGTCCCTCCCACAGGGGCGAATCAGCCCCAGCATTTT. It specifies CACSVPPTGANQPQHF.

The V gene is TRBV7-2, the J gene TRBJ2-7; TRBD2 agrees at 8 bases. Germline trimming cut 1 base from V and 2 bases from J; bases unmatched to any gene: 7. Germline loops: CDR1 SGHTA, CDR2 FQGNSA. The CDR3 has 16 residues. CDR3: CASSLGASGRTYEQYF. The CDR3 nucleotides are TGTGCCAGCAGCTTAGGAGCTAGCGGGCGAACCTACGAGCAGTACTTC.

The gene calls are TRBV4-1 and TRBJ2-1; 10 nucleotides line up with TRBD2. There are 13 residues in the CDR3. V shed 4 bases, J shed 9 bases, and the junction held 3 bases outside the gene matches. In germline, CDR1 is MGHRA, CDR2 YSYEKL. This CDR3 is CASSPGLAFEQFF. The CDR3 DNA reads as TGCGCCAGCAGCCCGGGACTAGCGTTTGAGCAGTTCTTC.

The chain links TRBV19 to TRBJ2-1, with TRBD2 matching 10 bases. This CDR3 comprises 15 residues. Germline CDR1 and CDR2: LNHDA and SQIVND (reference sequence). V gave up 4 bases and J gave up 6 bases; unmatched junction bases: 6. The CDR3 reads CASSTSWTSGNEQFF. CDR3 DNA sequence: TGTGCCAGTAGTACCTCCTGGACTAGCGGCAATGAGCAGTTCTTC.

The rearrangement links TRBV18 to TRBJ1-1; 10 bases align to TRBD1. The germline CDR1 and CDR2 sequences are KGHSH and LQKENI. With 6 bases clipped from V and 4 bases from J, the junction kept 5 bases outside the gene matches. The CDR3 is 14 residues long. CDR3 sequence reads: CASSQGQGVTEAFF. The DNA of the CDR3 is TGTGCCAGCTCTCAAGGACAGGGGGTCACTGAAGCTTTCTTT.

The chain is built from TRBV3-1 (or the pseudogene TRBV3-2) and TRBJ2-7, with 7 bases lining up with TRBD1. The CDR3 is made up of 15 amino acids. Germline V CDR1 and CDR2: LGHDT, YNNKEL (reference sequence). The V and J ends lost 1 base and 4 bases, in that order; junction bases with no gene match: 7. CDR3 residues: CASSQVPDRTYEQYF. As DNA, the CDR3 is TGTGCCAGCAGCCAAGTCCCGGACAGGACGTACGAGCAGTACTTC.

In its sample, this clone was seen once. V is TRBV28 and J is TRBJ1-2; possible D gene TRBD1, 6 bases. Germline values: CDR1 MDHEN, CDR2 SYDVKM. The CDR3 loop spans 14 amino acids. V lost 2 bases to trimming and J lost 6 bases, with 13 bases between them. The CDR3 DNA reads TGTGCCAGCAGTTTAACAGGGAATCCTCATGGCTACACCTTC. Translated, it gives CASSLTGNPHGYTF.

The rearrangement uses TRBV12-3 or TRBV12-4 and TRBJ1-1; 8 bases align to TRBD1. The V and J ends lost 5 bases and 8 bases, in that order; junction bases with no gene match: 1. The length of the CDR3 is 11 residues. For the CDR3, the DNA is TGTGCCAGCAGTCGACAGGGGGAAGCTTTCTTT. Amino acid sequence: CASSRQGEAFF.

The V gene is TRBV7-6, the J gene TRBJ2-5, with 10 nucleotides matching TRBD2. CDR3 size: 16 residues. J gave up 2 bases and V 10 bases, and 13 bases lay outside the gene matches. Looked up from germline, CDR1 is SGHVS and CDR2 is FNYEAQ. Here the CDR3 reads CATGLAERGGQETQYF. Here the CDR3 DNA reads TGTGCCACTGGACTAGCGGAGCGCGGGGGGCAAGAGACCCAGTACTTC.

V gene TRBV20-1 combines with J gene TRBJ1-4, with D unclear. The CDR3 sequence is 11 residues long. Germline V gene data show CDR1 as DFQATT and CDR2 as SNEGSKA (reference sequence). V lost 3 bases and J 8 bases, leaving 7 bases between the germline ends. The CDR3 is CSASVSEKLFF. Here the CDR3 DNA reads TGCAGTGCTAGCGTATCCGAAAAACTGTTTTTT.

This clone was seen only once. This chain connects TRBV7-9 to TRBJ1-2; 8 bases are shared with TRBD1. The V gene's germline CDR1 is SEHNR and CDR2 FQNEAQ (reference sequence). Trimming took 5 bases from V and 8 from J; bases not matched to a gene: 10. The CDR3 loop spans 14 amino acids. The CDR3 protein is CASSPTARGHGYTF. CDR3 nucleotides: TGTGCCAGCAGCCCAACGGCCAGGGGGCACGGCTACACCTTC. The full variable domain, completed using reference TRBV7-9 and TRBJ1-2, is DTGVSQNPRHKITKRGQNVTFRCDPISEHNRLYWYRQTLGQGPEFLTYFQNEAQLEKSRLLSDRFSAERPKGSFSTLEIQRTEQGDSAMYLCASSPTARGHGYTFGSGTRLTVV.

V usage is TRBV7-9 and J usage is TRBJ2-1; a possible D gene is TRBD2 (6 bases). The CDR3 totals 15 residues. Deletions cut 5 bases from V and 1 base from J, with 12 bases between. Per the germline V gene, CDR1 is SEHNR and CDR2 is FQNEAQ (reference sequence). CDR3 in amino acids: CASSGWGVSYNEQFF. The CDR3 bases are TGTGCCAGCAGCGGATGGGGGGTATCCTACAATGAGCAGTTCTTC.

This chain connects TRBV7-9 to TRBJ2-3; 7 positions agree with TRBD1. Unmatched junction bases numbered 0, after V lost 2 bases and J lost 1 base. Germline V lookup: CDR1 SEHNR, CDR2 FQNEAQ (reference sequence). This CDR3 is 14 amino acids long. The CDR3 DNA sequence: TGTGCCAGCAGCTTAACAGGGGGCACAGATACGCAGTATTTT. Translating it yields CASSLTGGTDTQYF.

In its sample, this clone was seen once. This chain uses TRBV11-2 with TRBJ1-1, with 8 positions matching TRBD1. Germline V lookup: CDR1 SGHAT, CDR2 FQNNGV. There are 15 residues in the CDR3. V lost 3 bases, J lost 5 bases, and 8 bases stayed unmatched. The CDR3 sequence: CASSFPQGARTEAFF. CDR3 DNA sequence: TGTGCCAGCAGCTTTCCTCAGGGGGCAAGGACTGAAGCTTTCTTT.

Written as DNA, the CDR3 is TGCAGTGCTAGAGCCAGGGATACGCAGTATTTT. Translating gives CSARARDTQYF. The V gene is TRBV20-1, the J gene TRBJ2-3; D remains ambiguous. The germline V and J ends were trimmed by 1 base and 6 bases, with 5 bases remaining between them. Germline CDR1 DFQATT, CDR2 SNEGSKA (reference sequence). CDR3 size: 11 residues.

CDR3 loop: CASRNQGQGAGNTIYF. The CDR3 nucleotides read TGTGCCAGTAGAAACCAGGGACAGGGGGCTGGAAACACCATATATTTT. This chain uses TRBV2 with TRBJ1-3; 11 nucleotides line up with TRBD1. Trimming took 9 bases from V and 2 from J; bases not matched to a gene: 9. The CDR3 is 16 amino acids. The germline gives CDR1 SNHLY, CDR2 FYNNEI. The complete variable domain, with remaining parts taken from reference TRBV2 and TRBJ1-3, reads EPEVTQTPSHQVTQMGQEVILRCVPISNHLYFYWYRQILGQKVEFLVSFYNNEISEKSEIFDDQFSVERPDGSNFTLKIRSTKLEDSAMYFCASRNQGQGAGNTIYFGEGSWLTVV.